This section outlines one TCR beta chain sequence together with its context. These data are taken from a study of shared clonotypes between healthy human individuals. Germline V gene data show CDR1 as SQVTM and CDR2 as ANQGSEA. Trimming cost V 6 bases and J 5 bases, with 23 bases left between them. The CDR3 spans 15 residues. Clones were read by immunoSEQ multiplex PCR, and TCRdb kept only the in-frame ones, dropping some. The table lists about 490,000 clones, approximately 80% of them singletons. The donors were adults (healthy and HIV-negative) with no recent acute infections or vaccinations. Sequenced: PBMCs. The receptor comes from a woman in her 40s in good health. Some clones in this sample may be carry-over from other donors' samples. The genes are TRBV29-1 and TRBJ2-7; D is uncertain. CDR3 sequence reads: CSVDFPGPRSHEQYF. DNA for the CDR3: TGCAGCGTAGACTTCCCGGGCCCACGTTCCCACGAGCAGTACTTC.